This TCR beta chain was sequenced in a study of Ad26.COV2.S vaccination and SARS-CoV-2 variants. Overall study: The vaccine Ad26.COV2.S was put into the muscle once, or twice with 56 days between.

The table lists this clone with a few counts. Its matching antigen is unknown. TCRdb's copy holds only in-frame clones and misses some; the assay was immunoSEQ multiplex PCR. Found here are about 400,000 clones, about four fifths of them singletons; the top ten hold approximately 7%. Study outcomes and limitations: TCR breadth and depth estimates may have understated total T cell responses.

Germline V lookup: CDR1 SQVTM, CDR2 ANQGSEA. CDR3 length: 10 amino acids. V lost 4 bases, J lost 8 bases, and 8 bases lay in between. Treatment described: around 19 received Ad26.COV2.S at low or high dose, single or two shots; 5 received placebo; per-sample allocation not given. Samples were taken on day 63 after the first vaccine or placebo injection. Its platform was an Ad26 vector, and its expressed antigen was Wuhan-strain SARS-CoV-2 spike. The material sequenced was peripheral blood, taken in a trial of Ad26.COV2.S vaccine versus placebo. This TCR derives from a person between 18 and 65 years old who received the Ad26.COV2.S COVID-19 vaccine or a placebo. The chain combines TRBV29-1 with TRBJ1-1; D is unclear. CDR3 residues: CSVGTQEAFF. DNA of the CDR3: TGCAGCGTTGGCACGCAAGAAGCTTTCTTT.